Presented here are 31 T cell receptor beta chains from one specimen sequenced in a study of CD8 T cells in Susac syndrome. The RNA input was roughly 0.45 to 1 ug, and it was reverse transcribed with random hexamers. From the immunoSEQ multiplex PCR reads, TCRdb called clonotypes with MiXCR, one entry per CDR3 protein. This sample yields some 150,000 distinct CDR3 sequences, of which less than 95% are seen a single time; over 0.07% belongs to the top ten. Sequencing used CD4+ T cells from PBMCs. Receptors were obtained from a human donor in good health.

This clonotype was counted a few times. This chain connects TRBV12-3 or TRBV12-4 to TRBJ2-6; the D is unclear. V was clipped by 1 base and J by 0 bases, with 4 bases between them. This CDR3 is 15 amino acids long. This chain's CDR3 is CASSLEGSGANVLTF. In DNA form, the CDR3 reads TGTGCCAGCAGTTTAGAGGGCTCTGGGGCCAACGTCCTGACTTTC.

CDR3 sequence: CASGHLGQAQETQYF. CDR3 nucleotide sequence: TGCGCCAGCGGCCACCTGGGACAGGCCCAAGAGACCCAGTACTTC. The chain recombines TRBV5-1 with TRBJ2-5; TRBD1 agrees at 8 bases. CDR3 length: 15 residues. Germline loops: CDR1 SGHRS, CDR2 YFSETQ. The trim removed 7 bases at V and 1 base at J, leaving 9 bases unmatched.

The chain is built from TRBV6-5 and TRBJ2-1, with 9 bases identical to TRBD2. The germline CDR1 and CDR2 sequences are MNHEY and SVGAGI. This CDR3 is 15 amino acids long. J was trimmed by 4 bases and V by 5 bases; bases with no gene match: 6. CDR3 loop: CASSLTSGPYNEQFF. As DNA, the CDR3 is TGTGCCAGCAGTCTCACTAGCGGGCCTTACAATGAGCAGTTCTTC.

The chain combines TRBV3-1 with TRBJ1-4; a weak D match, TRBD1 (6 bases). Trimming took off 4 bases at V and 8 bases at J, with 17 bases between the two ends. Looked up from germline, CDR1 is LGHDT and CDR2 is YNNKEL (reference sequence). This CDR3 region has 15 residues. The CDR3 reads CASSPRGGHPEKLFF. In DNA form, the CDR3 reads TGTGCCAGCAGCCCTCGGGGGGGCCATCCGGAAAAACTGTTTTTT.

V is TRBV28 and J is TRBJ2-6, with 8 bases identical to TRBD1. The junction had 9 bases not matched to a gene; V was cut back by 5 bases and J by 0 bases. The CDR3 is 18 residues long. Germline values: CDR1 MDHEN, CDR2 SYDVKM. In DNA form, the CDR3 reads TGTGCCAGCAGTGCCCTGGGACAGGATTACTCTGGGGCCAACGTCCTGACTTTC. This sequence encodes CASSALGQDYSGANVLTF.

The genes are TRBV4-1 and TRBJ2-7; 10 positions match TRBD2. V was clipped by 1 base and J by 5 bases; unmatched bases: 14. CDR1 and CDR2 (germline): MGHRA, YSYEKL. CDR3 size: 18 residues. CDR3 sequence: CASSQGFGPSGSRNEQYF. The CDR3 region has the DNA TGCGCCAGCAGCCAAGGCTTCGGTCCTAGCGGGAGCCGGAACGAGCAGTACTTC.

The V gene is TRBV6-5, the J gene TRBJ1-1, with a tentative D call TRBD1 (5 bases). Between the trimmed V and J ends, which lost 6 bases and 3 bases, there was a span of 11 bases. CDR1 is MNHEY and CDR2 is SVGAGI in the germline V gene. This CDR3 is 13 amino acids long. CDR3: CASSLGRHTEAFF. The CDR3 nucleotides read TGTGCCAGCAGCCTGGGACGGCACACTGAAGCTTTCTTT.

The chain employs TRBV12-3 or TRBV12-4 and TRBJ1-1; perhaps TRBD1 as D (5 bases). Trimming cost V 6 bases and J 13 bases, with 18 bases left between them. This CDR3 region has 12 residues. The CDR3 DNA reads TGTGCCAGCAGCCGCCTGGCGGGGCCACGTTTCTTT. Amino acids: CASSRLAGPRFF.

V is TRBV3-1 and J is TRBJ2-2; 8 bases line up with TRBD1. Germline CDR1 is LGHDT and CDR2 is YNNKEL (reference sequence). The junction had 6 bases not matched to a gene; V was cut back by 2 bases and J by 4 bases. The CDR3 runs to 16 residues. CDR3 protein: CASSQRQGLGTGELFF. The DNA of the CDR3 is TGTGCCAGCAGCCAAAGACAGGGGTTGGGCACCGGGGAGCTGTTTTTT.

The chain uses TRBV7-8 and TRBJ2-7, with TRBD2 identical over 7 bases. Germline V CDR1 and CDR2: SGHVS, FQNEAQ. V was pared by 5 bases and J by 2 bases, with 9 bases of the junction left unmatched. The CDR3 runs to 15 residues. This CDR3 is CASSPPWGRAYEQYF. For the CDR3, the DNA is TGTGCCAGCAGCCCCCCATGGGGGAGGGCCTACGAGCAGTACTTC.

Remarks on this clonotype: A junction boundary mismatches the germline segment, possibly from a read error. The rearrangement links TRBV29-1 to TRBJ1-1; 7 bases fit TRBD1. The germline CDR1 and CDR2 sequences are SQVTM and ANQGSEA. The CDR3 runs to 14 residues. CDR3 amino acids: CSVQSGGLVTEVFF. The CDR3 DNA reads as TGCAGCGTTCAGTCAGGGGGGTTGGTCACTGAAGTTTTCTTT.

The chain carries TRBV29-1 and TRBJ2-3; 13 bases align to TRBD2. Trimming at V came to 3 bases and at J to 0 bases, leaving 9 bases not matched to a gene. The CDR3 loop spans 18 amino acids. Germline CDR1 is SQVTM and CDR2 is ANQGSEA. CDR3 amino acids: CSVEGTSGNGWSTDTQYF. The CDR3 DNA is TGCAGCGTTGAGGGGACTAGCGGGAATGGGTGGAGCACAGATACGCAGTATTTT.

The chain is built from TRBV24-1 and TRBJ2-3, with TRBD2 identical over 7 bases. Germline V gene lookup returns CDR1 KGHDR and CDR2 SFDVKD. V trimming: 9 bases; J trimming: 3 bases; junction bases outside the gene matches: 2. The CDR3 runs to 12 residues. The CDR3 reads CATRGETDTQYF. Here the CDR3 DNA reads TGTGCCACCCGGGGGGAAACAGATACGCAGTATTTT.

The genes are TRBV4-1 and TRBJ2-3, with no clear D. CDR3 length: 15 amino acids. Germline lookup yields CDR1 MGHRA and CDR2 YSYEKL. Trimming removed 1 base from V and 5 bases from J, with 13 bases in between. The CDR3 DNA is TGCGCCAGCAGCCAAGTATCTGGGTACGGAGATACGCAGTATTTT. Residues: CASSQVSGYGDTQYF.

The CDR3 region is CASSEGQGFGYTF. The CDR3 DNA reads as TGCGCCAGCAGTGAAGGACAGGGGTTCGGCTACACCTTC. The rearrangement uses TRBV10-1 and TRBJ1-2; TRBD1 matches 9 bases. CDR1 and CDR2 (germline): WNHNN, SYGVQD (reference sequence). V gave up 3 bases and J gave up 8 bases; unmatched junction bases: 4. CDR3 size: 13 residues.

The chain is built from TRBV20-1 and TRBJ1-1; D gene ambiguous. V was trimmed by 3 bases and J by 6 bases, leaving 17 bases between them. CDR1 is DFQATT, CDR2 SNEGSKA, per germline (reference sequence). The CDR3 extends over 14 amino acids. Here the CDR3 reads CSASLLVSPSEAFF. The CDR3 region has the DNA TGCAGTGCTAGCCTCCTCGTGAGCCCGTCTGAAGCTTTCTTT.

The genes are TRBV3-1 and TRBJ2-5; possible D gene TRBD1, 6 bases. The germline V gene encodes CDR1 LGHDT and CDR2 YNNKEL (reference sequence). Trimming left V 0 bases short and J 5 bases short, with 10 bases between. The CDR3 covers 14 residues. CDR3 in amino acids: CASSQETGTETQYF. The CDR3 bases are TGTGCCAGCAGCCAAGAAACAGGGACGGAGACCCAGTACTTC.

CDR3 in DNA: TGTGCCAGTAGTATTCCGGGACAGGGGACGCCGACGAACACCTTC. Amino acids: CASSIPGQGTPTNTF. The chain links TRBV19 to TRBJ1-2; 10 bases line up with TRBD1. Germline CDR1 reads LNHDA; CDR2 reads SQIVND (reference sequence). This CDR3 comprises 15 residues. J lost 12 bases, V lost 3 bases, and 13 bases had no gene match.

The chain links TRBV28 to TRBJ1-2; the D is unclear. Trimming took off 7 bases at V and 4 bases at J, with 10 bases between the two ends. Germline V gene lookup returns CDR1 MDHEN and CDR2 SYDVKM. The CDR3 consists of 12 residues. The CDR3 coding sequence is TGTGCCAGCACCATGGGTAGCTATGGCTACACCTTC. Translating gives CASTMGSYGYTF.

The V gene is TRBV20-1, the J gene TRBJ1-2, with 7 bases matching TRBD1. Losses at the gene ends were 0 bases for V and 4 bases for J; bases not matched to a gene: 5. Germline V gene lookup returns CDR1 DFQATT and CDR2 SNEGSKA (reference sequence). The CDR3 totals 14 residues. CDR3 sequence (DNA): TGCAGTGCTAGAGATCGGGACAGCCCCTATGGCTACACCTTC. Translated: CSARDRDSPYGYTF.

This sequence joins TRBV7-8 and TRBJ2-3; D might be TRBD1 (6 bases). Trimming removed 5 bases at V and 8 bases at J, with 17 bases between. In germline, CDR1 is SGHVS, CDR2 FQNEAQ. The CDR3 loop spans 14 amino acids. Here the CDR3 DNA reads TGTGCCAGCAGCCCCCTCCAGTCCAGGGGTACGCAGTATTTT. As protein: CASSPLQSRGTQYF.

The chain carries TRBV6-1 and TRBJ2-5; 7 bases match TRBD1. The germline CDR1 and CDR2 sequences are MNHNS and SASEGT. The V segment lost 6 bases and the J segment 1 base; nucleotides outside the gene matches: 11. CDR3 length: 16 residues. CDR3 amino acids: CASSRPRTGPQETQYF. The CDR3 nucleotides are TGTGCCAGCAGCCGACCCCGGACAGGACCCCAAGAGACCCAGTACTTC.

V and J are TRBV12-3 or TRBV12-4 and TRBJ2-5; the D gene is possibly TRBD1 (5 bases). The CDR3 contains 14 residues. V was cut by 2 bases and J by 5 bases, with 12 bases left in between. For the CDR3, the DNA is TGTGCCAGCAGTTTACGCAGGGCTATGGAGACCCAGTACTTC. As protein: CASSLRRAMETQYF.

The genes are TRBV5-1 and TRBJ2-3; D is possibly TRBD2 (6 bases). The CDR3 covers 15 residues. Germline CDR1 reads SGHRS; CDR2 reads YFSETQ. Trimming took off 1 base at V and 3 bases at J, with 12 bases between the two ends. This CDR3 reads CASSLRGMGTDTQYF. CDR3 nucleotides: TGCGCCAGCAGCTTGCGCGGGATGGGGACAGATACGCAGTATTTT. Looking up the rest from reference TRBV5-1 and TRBJ2-3 gives the full variable domain: KAGVTQTPRYLIKTRGQQVTLSCSPISGHRSVSWYQQTPGQGLQFLFEYFSETQRNKGNFPGRFSGRQFSNSRSEMNVSTLELGDSALYLCASSLRGMGTDTQYFGPGTRLTVL.

The chain couples TRBV6-5 to TRBJ1-4; 7 nucleotides align to TRBD1. This CDR3 spans 14 amino acids. The ends lost 6 bases at V and 8 bases at J; junction bases unmatched: 9. Germline loops: CDR1 MNHEY, CDR2 SVGAGI. The CDR3 DNA reads TGTGCCAGCAGATCACAGGGGATATGGGAAAAACTGTTTTTT. Residues: CASRSQGIWEKLFF.

The V and J genes are TRBV7-8 and TRBJ1-2, with TRBD1 as a possible D gene (5 bases). The CDR3 runs to 14 residues. Deletions cut 5 bases from V and 5 bases from J, with 15 bases between. Germline-derived CDR1 and CDR2 are SGHVS and FQNEAQ. CDR3 bases: TGTGCCAGCAGCCCGAGGGGAACGTGGTATGGCTACACCTTC. It yields the protein CASSPRGTWYGYTF.

The rearrangement uses TRBV29-1 and TRBJ2-2; 10 bases are a match to TRBD2. The V and J ends lost 4 bases and 4 bases, in that order; junction bases with no gene match: 15. There are 18 residues in the CDR3. The germline V gene has CDR1 SQVTM and CDR2 ANQGSEA. The CDR3, as DNA: TGCAGCGTTGTTAAAACATCTAGCGGGAGTTGGAGCACCGGGGAGCTGTTTTTT. Protein sequence: CSVVKTSSGSWSTGELFF.

The rearrangement uses TRBV14 and TRBJ2-3; the D is unclear. The V gene's germline CDR1 is SGHDN and CDR2 FVKESK. CDR3 length: 13 amino acids. V was trimmed by 3 bases and J by 0 bases, leaving 4 bases between them. The CDR3 DNA reads TGTGCCAGCAGCCAGCGGAGCACAGATACGCAGTATTTT. This translates into CASSQRSTDTQYF.

CDR3 nucleotide sequence: TGCAGCCCGAGCCCCACAGCCAGGAGCGGTACCTACGAGCAGTACTTC. It yields the protein CSPSPTARSGTYEQYF. This chain joins TRBV29-1 and TRBJ2-7; a possible D gene is TRBD2 (5 bases). The V gene's germline CDR1 is SQVTM and CDR2 ANQGSEA. V was pared by 8 bases and J by 2 bases, with 25 bases between. There are 16 residues in the CDR3.

The V call is TRBV27, the J call TRBJ1-2; possibly TRBD1 for D (5 bases). Between the trimmed V and J ends, which lost 6 bases and 4 bases, there was a span of 12 bases. This CDR3 contains 13 residues. Germline lookup yields CDR1 MNHEY and CDR2 SMNVEV (reference sequence). The CDR3 loop reads CASSLGPSYGYTF. For the CDR3, the DNA is TGTGCCAGCAGCTTGGGACCCTCCTATGGCTACACCTTC.

The V gene is TRBV2, the J gene TRBJ2-5; TRBD2 might be the D (5 bases). Per germline, CDR1 SNHLY and CDR2 FYNNEI. CDR3 length: 14 residues. V lost 5 bases, J lost 0 bases, and 10 bases lay in between. The CDR3 DNA is TGTGCCAGCAGTAGAGAGCGGAACCAAGAGACCCAGTACTTC. This translates into CASSRERNQETQYF.